This T cell receptor (beta chain) came from a study of CD8 T cells in ankylosing spondylitis. Study-wide results and caveats: What seemed typical of ankylosing spondylitis blood was a TCR beta motif built from several highly homologous variants.

This clonotype was observed a handful of times. The antigen is unknown. V was trimmed by 3 bases and J by 3 bases, leaving 13 bases between them. There are 14 residues in the CDR3. Germline V gene lookup returns CDR1 SGHDT and CDR2 YYEEEE. Each CDR3 protein is one row after TCRdb ran MiXCR on the 5' RACE reads. Counted here are under 450,000 distinct CDR3 sequences, over 15% occurring once; the ten biggest clones make up just over 1%. This TCR was sampled from a male donor with ankylosing spondylitis. Sample: blood, either unsorted or a sorted T cell fraction (not recorded which). The V gene is TRBV5-6, the J gene TRBJ2-7; no firm D call. CDR3: CASSSVVGGYEQYF. The CDR3 bases are TGTGCCAGCAGCTCCGTGGTCGGCGGCTACGAGCAGTACTTC.